One and the same sample provided the 31 T cell receptor beta chains below, sequenced in a study of a mutant IDH1 vaccine in newly diagnosed glioma. Time point specified: baseline, week 1 (first vaccination visit). Specified treatment: pre-vaccination baseline after standard-of-care therapy. Method: immunoSEQ multiplex PCR; TCRdb's copy keeps in-frame clones and lacks some. Of roughly 34,000 clones listed, 80% were seen once; the top ten hold more than 8.5%. Here the sequenced sample was peripheral blood mononuclear cells (PBMCs), taken from a glioma patient treated with radiotherapy, temozolomide or both. Receptors originate from a man in his fifties or sixties with glioma. Some clones in this sample may be carry-over from other donors' samples.

The chain carries TRBV7-3 and TRBJ2-2, with 7 bases that match TRBD1. Germline lookup yields CDR1 SGHTA and CDR2 FQGTGA. The junction had 4 bases not matched to a gene; V was cut back by 4 bases and J by 5 bases. This CDR3 contains 14 residues. The CDR3 region has the DNA TGTGCCAGCAGCTCCCAGACAGGGACCGGGGAGCTGTTTTTT. Its protein product is CASSSQTGTGELFF.

The V call is TRBV11-3, the J call TRBJ2-1, with TRBD2 as a possible D gene (6 bases). This CDR3 spans 15 amino acids. The V end was cut by 7 bases, the J end by 6 bases, with 19 bases between. Germline V gene data show CDR1 as SGHNT and CDR2 as YENEEA. DNA for the CDR3: TGTGCCAGCACCTCCGGGACTCTAATCCCCAATGAGCAGTTCTTC. As protein: CASTSGTLIPNEQFF.

The chain recombines TRBV2 with TRBJ1-4; TRBD1 agrees at 7 bases. CDR1 is SNHLY and CDR2 is FYNNEI in the germline V gene. The ends lost 6 bases at V and 3 bases at J; junction bases unmatched: 4. This CDR3 has 14 residues. The CDR3 loop is CASRSTGSNEKLFF. CDR3 in DNA: TGTGCCAGCAGATCGACAGGGTCTAATGAAAAACTGTTTTTT. Filled out from reference TRBV2 and TRBJ1-4, the complete variable domain reads EPEVTQTPSHQVTQMGQEVILRCVPISNHLYFYWYRQILGQKVEFLVSFYNNEISEKSEIFDDQFSVERPDGSNFTLKIRSTKLEDSAMYFCASRSTGSNEKLFFGSGTQLSVL.

The rearrangement joins TRBV7-9 to TRBJ1-5; D uncertain. CDR1 is SEHNR, CDR2 FQNEAQ, per germline (reference sequence). Trimming left V 4 bases short and J 11 bases short, with 21 bases between. The CDR3 consists of 15 residues. The CDR3 coding sequence is TGTGCCAGCAGCTGGACGTCGGTCGGGTGGGTGGCCCAGCATTTT. It yields the protein CASSWTSVGWVAQHF.

The rearrangement links TRBV6-4 to TRBJ1-5; the match to TRBD1 covers 7 bases. The CDR3 runs to 15 residues. J lost 2 bases, V lost 3 bases, and 4 bases had no gene match. Germline V gene lookup returns CDR1 MRHNA and CDR2 SNTAGT. This CDR3 is CASSEQGNGNQPQHF. DNA of the CDR3: TGTGCCAGCAGTGAACAGGGGAACGGCAATCAGCCCCAGCATTTT.

This chain links TRBV27 with TRBJ2-7; the D gene could be TRBD1 or TRBD2 (6 bases each). V lost 7 bases, J lost 5 bases, and 18 bases lay in between. The CDR3 runs 14 residues. CDR1 is MNHEY, CDR2 SMNVEV, per germline (reference sequence). CDR3 amino acids: CASKITGAVDEQYF. CDR3 DNA sequence: TGTGCCAGCAAGATAACGGGGGCGGTCGACGAGCAGTACTTC.

The chain uses TRBV27 and TRBJ2-7; 11 bases align to TRBD1. The CDR3 contains 13 residues. The junction had 1 base not matched to a gene; V was cut back by 3 bases and J by 6 bases. Germline CDR1 reads MNHEY; CDR2 reads SMNVEV (reference sequence). The DNA of the CDR3 is TGTGCCAGCAGTTTGGACAGGGGGCTCGAGCAGTACTTC. As protein: CASSLDRGLEQYF.

This rearrangement joins TRBV13 to TRBJ2-3; D gene ambiguous. The germline CDR1 and CDR2 sequences are PRHDT and FYEKMQ (reference sequence). The CDR3 covers 12 residues. With 5 bases removed from V and 8 bases from J, the gap between germline ends came to 11 bases. As DNA, the CDR3 is TGTGCCAGCAGCGAGGACCCCGGTACGCAGTATTTT. Its protein is CASSEDPGTQYF.

This sequence joins TRBV18 and TRBJ1-1; unclear D gene. Germline V CDR1 and CDR2: KGHSH, LQKENI. This CDR3 has 15 residues. Trimming took 3 bases from V and 4 from J, leaving 15 bases between them. The CDR3 loop is CASSPTPQSRTEAFF. CDR3 DNA sequence: TGTGCCAGCTCACCGACACCCCAGTCCCGCACTGAAGCTTTCTTT.

This rearrangement joins TRBV5-4 to TRBJ2-1; the D gene is possibly TRBD2 (6 bases). The CDR3 totals 17 residues. Germline assignment: CDR1 SGHNT and CDR2 YYREEE (reference sequence). Trimming removed 4 bases from V and 0 bases from J, with 17 bases in between. The CDR3 DNA is TGTGCCAGCAGCAGCTTCGGGAGAACCTCCTCCTACAATGAGCAGTTCTTC. It translates to CASSSFGRTSSYNEQFF.

V gene TRBV4-3 combines with J gene TRBJ2-3; 8 bases are a match to TRBD2. CDR1 and CDR2 (germline): LGHNA, YSLEER. CDR3 length: 16 amino acids. Trimming took 1 base from V and 2 from J; bases not matched to a gene: 5. CDR3 in DNA: TGCGCCAGCAGCCAAGGCGGGGGGATGATCACAGATACGCAGTATTTT. Protein: CASSQGGGMITDTQYF.

CDR3 in amino acids: CASSSSDRANSPLHF. The CDR3 coding sequence is TGTGCCAGCAGCTCCTCGGACAGGGCGAATTCACCCCTCCACTTT. V gene TRBV7-9 combines with J gene TRBJ1-6; 8 bases fit TRBD1. V lost 4 bases, J lost 7 bases, and 6 bases stayed unmatched. CDR3 length equals 15 residues. Germline values: CDR1 SEHNR, CDR2 FQNEAQ (reference sequence).

V is TRBV10-3 and J is TRBJ2-7; D is possibly TRBD1 or TRBD2 (5 bases each). The V and J ends lost 4 bases and 7 bases respectively, with 11 bases between them. The CDR3 totals 12 residues. Germline V lookup: CDR1 ENHRY, CDR2 SYGVKD. In DNA, the CDR3 is TGTGCCATCAGTGGGCCTTGGGGGGAGCAGTACTTC. The encoded protein is CAISGPWGEQYF.

The rearrangement joins TRBV6-1 to TRBJ1-5, with D tentatively TRBD1 (5 bases). Germline CDR1 and CDR2: MNHNS and SASEGT. The CDR3 loop spans 14 amino acids. CDR3 loop: CASAVGEGNQPQHF. The CDR3 DNA is TGTGCTTCAGCTGTAGGGGAAGGCAATCAGCCCCAGCATTTT.

This clone was counted a single time. This chain joins TRBV6-6 and TRBJ1-2, with 7 bases aligning to TRBD1. CDR3 length: 16 amino acids. Unmatched junction bases numbered 12, after V lost 6 bases and J lost 2 bases. Germline assignment: CDR1 MNHNY and CDR2 SVGAGI (reference sequence). CDR3 residues: CASRPPDRPANYGYTF. CDR3 sequence (DNA): TGTGCCAGCAGGCCCCCGGACAGGCCGGCGAACTATGGCTACACCTTC.

The chain links TRBV7-9 to TRBJ2-3; D tentatively reads TRBD1 or TRBD2 (6 bases each). The CDR3 consists of 17 residues. From germline, CDR1 is SEHNR and CDR2 FQNEAQ (reference sequence). Trimming cost V 0 bases and J 1 base, with 14 bases left between them. The CDR3 sequence: CASSLAKGGRGTDTQYF. The CDR3 bases are TGTGCCAGCAGCTTAGCGAAAGGGGGGAGAGGCACAGATACGCAGTATTTT.

The chain combines TRBV18 with TRBJ1-6, with D unclear. V lost 3 bases and J lost 7, with 10 bases in between. Germline V gene data show CDR1 as KGHSH and CDR2 as LQKENI. The CDR3 contains 14 residues. The CDR3: CASSPTEGNSPLHF. The CDR3 coding sequence is TGTGCCAGCTCACCCACAGAAGGGAATTCACCCCTCCACTTT.

This clone was observed a handful of times. V usage is TRBV5-1 and J usage is TRBJ2-5; TRBD2 aligns across 7 bases. J gave up 7 bases and V 4 bases, and 4 bases lay outside the gene matches. The CDR3 length is 12 residues. Germline values: CDR1 SGHRS, CDR2 YFSETQ. This chain's CDR3 is CASSDTGGTQYF. The CDR3 region has the DNA TGCGCCAGCAGCGACACGGGGGGGACCCAGTACTTC.

The chain recombines TRBV15 with TRBJ2-7, with no clear D. The CDR3 totals 13 residues. Trimming shortened V by 0 bases and J by 4 bases, and 7 bases separated the two germline ends. CDR1 is LNHNV, CDR2 YYDKDF, per germline (reference sequence). CDR3 coding DNA: TGTGCCACCAGCAGAGATGGTGGATACGAGCAGTACTTC. Translated, it gives CATSRDGGYEQYF.

This sequence joins TRBV5-4 and TRBJ1-1; 7 nucleotides agree with TRBD1. The length of the CDR3 is 16 residues. V trimming: 0 bases; J trimming: 1 base; junction bases outside the gene matches: 6. Per germline, CDR1 SGHNT and CDR2 YYREEE (reference sequence). CDR3 loop: CASSLEGQPSNTEAFF. The CDR3 DNA reads as TGTGCCAGCAGCTTGGAGGGACAGCCTTCGAACACTGAAGCTTTCTTT.

CDR3 DNA: TGTGCCAGCAGTGACCCGAATACAGATACGCAGTATTTT. This sequence encodes CASSDPNTDTQYF. The V and J genes are TRBV6-1 and TRBJ2-3; no clear D. Germline CDR1 MNHNS, CDR2 SASEGT. The CDR3 is 13 residues long. The V and J ends lost 3 bases and 3 bases respectively, with 7 bases between them.

The V and J genes are TRBV18 and TRBJ2-4; 7 bases map to TRBD1. The ends lost 5 bases at V and 0 bases at J; junction bases unmatched: 10. The CDR3 totals 17 residues. From germline, CDR1 is KGHSH and CDR2 LQKENI. The CDR3 DNA sequence: TGTGCCAGCTCATCGACGCGACAGGGTATAGCCAAAAACATTCAGTACTTC. It is translated as CASSSTRQGIAKNIQYF.

V gene TRBV7-9 combines with J gene TRBJ2-7, with D perhaps TRBD2 (6 bases). Germline assignment: CDR1 SEHNR and CDR2 FQNEAQ (reference sequence). This CDR3 is 15 amino acids long. With 0 bases removed from V and 6 bases from J, the gap between germline ends came to 15 bases. The CDR3 is CASSLALAGIGEQYF. CDR3 nucleotide sequence: TGTGCCAGCAGCTTAGCGCTCGCGGGAATTGGCGAGCAGTACTTC.

This chain joins TRBV7-2 and TRBJ2-2, with D perhaps matching TRBD2 (6 bases). Germline CDR1 SGHTA, CDR2 FQGNSA. The CDR3 runs to 15 residues. The V and J ends lost 4 bases and 4 bases respectively, with 13 bases between them. The CDR3 DNA is TGTGCCAGCAGCTCTCGGGGGTCGGGCACCGGGGAGCTGTTTTTT. Encoded protein: CASSSRGSGTGELFF.

This clone has a single count. V is TRBV2 and J is TRBJ2-3; D not certain. Germline CDR1 and CDR2: SNHLY and FYNNEI. Trimming cost V 8 bases and J 1 base, with 7 bases left between them. This CDR3 is built from 12 residues. CDR3 region: CASGMGTDTQYF. Written as DNA, the CDR3 is TGTGCCAGCGGGATGGGCACAGATACGCAGTATTTT. The full variable domain, completed using reference TRBV2 and TRBJ2-3, is EPEVTQTPSHQVTQMGQEVILRCVPISNHLYFYWYRQILGQKVEFLVSFYNNEISEKSEIFDDQFSVERPDGSNFTLKIRSTKLEDSAMYFCASGMGTDTQYFGPGTRLTVL.

In nucleotides, the CDR3 is TGTGCCAGCAGCGAAGGGATCGGGGGCGTCTACGAGCAGTACTTC. This codes for CASSEGIGGVYEQYF. This chain joins TRBV5-6 and TRBJ2-7; either TRBD1 or TRBD2 may supply D (6 bases each). The CDR3 spans 15 residues. Germline CDR1 SGHDT, CDR2 YYEEEE. Trimming pared 4 bases from V and 3 bases from J, leaving 17 bases between.

This chain uses TRBV5-1 with TRBJ2-3; D remains unclear. The CDR3 is 15 residues long. Germline V gene lookup returns CDR1 SGHRS and CDR2 YFSETQ. V was pared by 0 bases and J by 2 bases, with 10 bases between. The CDR3 protein is CASSLAGLHTDTQYF. CDR3 DNA sequence: TGCGCCAGCAGCTTGGCTGGGTTACACACAGATACGCAGTATTTT.

This chain connects TRBV7-9 to TRBJ1-2; 8 bases agree with TRBD1. This CDR3 contains 14 residues. With 4 bases clipped from V and 7 bases from J, the junction kept 8 bases outside the gene matches. Germline loops: CDR1 SEHNR, CDR2 FQNEAQ (reference sequence). The CDR3 region has the DNA TGTGCCAGCAGCTCCACATTCGGACAGGGTGGCTACACCTTC. Protein sequence: CASSSTFGQGGYTF.

This clone was counted a few times. The chain combines TRBV19 with TRBJ2-1, with a possible D match to TRBD2 (7 bases). CDR1 LNHDA and CDR2 SQIVND come from the germline V gene (reference sequence). V lost 4 bases and J 14 bases, leaving 12 bases between the germline ends. The CDR3 loop spans 11 amino acids. In DNA form, the CDR3 reads TGTGCCAGTAGTAGCGGGGGCCAAAAGTTCTTC. Translated, it gives CASSSGGQKFF.

The V and J genes are TRBV30 and TRBJ1-2; D might be TRBD1 (5 bases). CDR3 size: 16 residues. V dropped 1 base and J dropped 5 bases, with 20 bases sitting between them. Germline lookup yields CDR1 GTSNPN and CDR2 SVGIG (reference sequence). CDR3 in amino acids: CAWSASGQGKCYGYTF. The CDR3 DNA follows: TGTGCCTGGAGTGCGTCGGGTCAGGGTAAGTGTTATGGCTACACCTTC.

The V gene is TRBV28, the J gene TRBJ1-2, with TRBD1 as a possible D gene (5 bases). The CDR3 contains 11 residues. V was trimmed by 3 bases and J by 11 bases, leaving 10 bases between them. Germline CDR1 reads MDHEN; CDR2 reads SYDVKM. CDR3 bases: TGTGCCAGCAGTTTTCGGGGCCCTTACACCTTC. It is translated as CASSFRGPYTF.